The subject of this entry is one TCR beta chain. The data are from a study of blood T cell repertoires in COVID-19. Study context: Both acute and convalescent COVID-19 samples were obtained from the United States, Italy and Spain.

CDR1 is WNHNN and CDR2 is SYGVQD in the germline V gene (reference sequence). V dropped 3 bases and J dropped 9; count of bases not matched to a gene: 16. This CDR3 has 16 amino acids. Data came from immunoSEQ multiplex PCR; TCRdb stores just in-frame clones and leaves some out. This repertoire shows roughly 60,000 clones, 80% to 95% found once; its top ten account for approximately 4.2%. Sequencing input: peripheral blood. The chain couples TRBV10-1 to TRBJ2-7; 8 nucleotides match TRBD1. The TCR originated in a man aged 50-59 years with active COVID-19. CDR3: CASSDQWGQVGSRQYF. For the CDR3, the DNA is TGCGCCAGCAGTGACCAGTGGGGACAGGTTGGCTCGCGGCAGTACTTC.